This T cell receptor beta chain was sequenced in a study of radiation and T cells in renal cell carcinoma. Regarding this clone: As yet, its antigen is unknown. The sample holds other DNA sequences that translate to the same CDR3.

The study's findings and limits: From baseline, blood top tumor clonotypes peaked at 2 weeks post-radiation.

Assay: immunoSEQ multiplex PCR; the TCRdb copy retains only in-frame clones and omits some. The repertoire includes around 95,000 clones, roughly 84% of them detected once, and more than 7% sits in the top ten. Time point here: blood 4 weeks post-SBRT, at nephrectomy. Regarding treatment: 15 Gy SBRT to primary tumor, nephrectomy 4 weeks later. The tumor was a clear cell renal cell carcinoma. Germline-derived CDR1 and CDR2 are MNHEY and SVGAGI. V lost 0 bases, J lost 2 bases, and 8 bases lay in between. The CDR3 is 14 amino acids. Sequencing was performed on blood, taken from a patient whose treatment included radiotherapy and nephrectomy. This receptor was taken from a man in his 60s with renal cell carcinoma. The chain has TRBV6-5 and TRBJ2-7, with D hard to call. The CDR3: CASSYSGSTYEQYF. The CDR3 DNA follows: TGTGCCAGCAGTTACTCCGGCAGCACCTACGAGCAGTACTTC.